The clone carrying this T cell receptor beta chain was seen a few times. This PCR relied on a set of 60 Vbeta primers and 13 Jbeta primers. Sequencing used immunoSEQ multiplex PCR; TCRdb keeps in-frame clones, though not all of them. The data hold 150,000 to 200,000 clones, with 55% to 65% observed a single time. The data derive from a study of cytomegalovirus exposure and HLA in healthy donors. V lost 7 bases and J lost 0, with 10 bases in between. CDR1 is MGHRA, CDR2 YSYEKL, per germline. The length of the CDR3 is 14 residues. Sequenced material: PBMCs. The sequence was collected from a middle-aged man in good health and CMV-seronegative. The chain recombines TRBV4-1 with TRBJ1-5, with D tentatively TRBD1 (5 bases). CDR3 DNA: TGCGCCAGCATCAGGGTCTATAGCAATCAGCCCCAGCATTTT. It translates to CASIRVYSNQPQHF.